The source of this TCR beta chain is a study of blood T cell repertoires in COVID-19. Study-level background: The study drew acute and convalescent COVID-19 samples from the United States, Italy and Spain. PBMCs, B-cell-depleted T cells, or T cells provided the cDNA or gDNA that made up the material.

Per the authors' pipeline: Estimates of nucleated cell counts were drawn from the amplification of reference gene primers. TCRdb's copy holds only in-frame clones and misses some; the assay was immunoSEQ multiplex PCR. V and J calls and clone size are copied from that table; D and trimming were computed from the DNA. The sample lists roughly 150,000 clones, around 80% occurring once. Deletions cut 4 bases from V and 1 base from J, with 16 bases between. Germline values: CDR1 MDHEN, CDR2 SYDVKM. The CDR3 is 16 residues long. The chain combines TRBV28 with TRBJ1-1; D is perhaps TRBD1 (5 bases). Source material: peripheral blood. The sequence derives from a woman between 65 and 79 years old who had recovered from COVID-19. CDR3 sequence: CASSWGGGGANTEAFF. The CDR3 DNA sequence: TGTGCCAGCAGTTGGGGGGGAGGAGGGGCGAACACTGAAGCTTTCTTT.